These 10 T cell receptor beta chains share one sample of origin, sequenced in a study of memory CD4+ T cells and cytomegalovirus serostatus. The table came from immunoSEQ multiplex PCR; TCRdb's copy has only in-frame clones and leaves some out. This table has tens of thousands of clones, approximately 80% appearing once. The sort gate was single viable CD3+CD4+CD8-CD45RO+ cells for memory CD4+ T cells. The sequencing sample was made of memory CD4+ T cells from blood. The receptors were sampled from an adult in good health and CMV-seropositive.

This rearrangement joins TRBV6-6 to TRBJ2-2, with D possibly matching TRBD1 (7 bases). CDR3 size: 14 residues. Per germline, CDR1 MNHNY and CDR2 SVGAGI (reference sequence). V lost 7 bases and J lost 6, with 15 bases in between. CDR3 region: CASTRQGGSGELFF. For the CDR3, the DNA is TGTGCCAGCACGCGACAGGGAGGTTCCGGGGAGCTGTTTTTT.

CDR3 DNA: TGCGCCAGTACGGACAGGGTGAACACTGAAGCTTTCTTT. Protein: CASTDRVNTEAFF. The chain is built from TRBV5-1 and TRBJ1-1; 8 nucleotides agree with TRBD1. The J segment lost 0 bases and the V segment lost 8 bases, leaving 3 bases of the junction unmatched. Germline V gene lookup returns CDR1 SGHRS and CDR2 YFSETQ. The CDR3 is 13 amino acids.

V gene TRBV4-3 combines with J gene TRBJ2-7; 7 nucleotides align to TRBD1. This CDR3 contains 15 residues. The germline V gene has CDR1 LGHNA and CDR2 YSLEER. The junction had 4 bases not matched to a gene; V was cut back by 0 bases and J by 2 bases. This CDR3 is CASSQDMGQPYEQYF. The DNA for the CDR3 is TGCGCCAGCAGCCAAGATATGGGACAGCCCTACGAGCAGTACTTC.

The genes are TRBV28 and TRBJ2-3, with 9 bases identical to TRBD2. CDR1 MDHEN and CDR2 SYDVKM come from the germline V gene. There are 15 residues in the CDR3. J was trimmed by 3 bases and V by 2 bases; bases with no gene match: 3. For the CDR3, the DNA is TGTGCCAGCAGTTTAGCGGGAGGGGGGACAGATACGCAGTATTTT. It is translated as CASSLAGGGTDTQYF.

The rearrangement uses TRBV5-1 and TRBJ2-2; 8 bases are shared with TRBD2. Germline V gives CDR1 SGHRS, CDR2 YFSETQ. This CDR3 comprises 16 residues. Trimming removed 0 bases from V and 1 base from J; junction bases left unmatched: 2. Here the CDR3 reads CASSLDSGRNTGELFF. CDR3 nucleotide sequence: TGCGCCAGCAGCTTGGACAGCGGGAGGAACACCGGGGAGCTGTTTTTT.

For the CDR3, the DNA is TGTGCCAGCACTGGGGGCGGGGGCGCCCACAATGAGCAGTTCTTC. Translation: CASTGGGGAHNEQFF. This chain joins TRBV6-5 and TRBJ2-1; D possibly corresponds to TRBD2 (7 bases). The CDR3 covers 15 residues. V dropped 7 bases and J dropped 5 bases, with 18 bases sitting between them. CDR1 and CDR2 from the germline V gene are MNHEY and SVGAGI.

V is TRBV28 and J is TRBJ2-3, with 10 nucleotides matching TRBD1. The J segment lost 6 bases and the V segment lost 4 bases, leaving 7 bases of the junction unmatched. The germline V gene has CDR1 MDHEN and CDR2 SYDVKM. CDR3 length equals 15 residues. Here the CDR3 DNA reads TGTGCCAGCAGTTCGATCGGACAGGGGGACGATACGCAGTATTTT. This sequence encodes CASSSIGQGDDTQYF. Full variable domain (remainder filled in from reference TRBV28 and TRBJ2-3): DVKVTQSSRYLVKRTGEKVFLECVQDMDHENMFWYRQDPGLGLRLIYFSYDVKMKEKGDIPEGYSVSREKKERFSLILESASTNQTSMYLCASSSIGQGDDTQYFGPGTRLTVL.

The chain joins TRBV27 to TRBJ2-1; maybe TRBD2 (6 bases). The V gene lost 4 bases and the J gene lost 14 bases, with 15 bases spanning the gap. The length of the CDR3 is 12 residues. Looked up from germline, CDR1 is MNHEY and CDR2 is SMNVEV (reference sequence). The CDR3 DNA reads as TGTGCCAGCAGTTACCTGGAGGGCAGCAAGTTCTTC. It is translated as CASSYLEGSKFF.

This chain links TRBV5-6 with TRBJ1-1, with 7 nucleotides matching TRBD1. Germline CDR1 SGHDT, CDR2 YYEEEE. There are 16 residues in the CDR3. V was clipped by 2 bases and J by 11 bases; unmatched bases: 18. The CDR3 spells CASSLKGQGVLPAAFF. As DNA, the CDR3 is TGTGCCAGCAGCTTAAAGGGGCAGGGGGTCCTCCCGGCGGCTTTCTTT.

This chain links TRBV7-2 with TRBJ2-7, with D perhaps assigned TRBD1 or TRBD2 (5 bases each). Trimming left V 4 bases short and J 4 bases short, with 20 bases between. The CDR3 runs to 16 residues. Germline lookup yields CDR1 SGHTA and CDR2 FQGNSA. CDR3 coding DNA: TGTGCCAGCAGCTCTAGAGAGGGACGCTGGAGTTACGAGCAGTACTTC. Protein sequence: CASSSREGRWSYEQYF.